The 30 T cell receptor beta chains presented below share a single source sample, sequenced in a study of blood T cell repertoires in COVID-19. The repertoire was sequenced with immunoSEQ multiplex PCR; TCRdb's copy has only in-frame clones and lacks some. The sample lists under 30,000 clones; roughly 90% were seen once. Sequencing was performed on peripheral blood. These receptors originate from a human donor in a cohort sampled during active COVID-19.

The V call is TRBV6-2 or TRBV6-3, the J call TRBJ2-4, with D hard to call. Germline CDR1 is MNHEY and CDR2 is SVGEGT. V was shortened by 6 bases and J by 0 bases, with 15 bases between the two germline ends. CDR3 length: 16 residues. The CDR3 DNA reads as TGTGCCAGCAGCCCTTCCTCTAGTCGAGCCAAAAACATTCAGTACTTC. It specifies CASSPSSSRAKNIQYF.

The chain recombines TRBV4-1 with TRBJ1-6; a possible D gene is TRBD1 (6 bases). Germline CDR1 is MGHRA and CDR2 is YSYEKL. The V gene lost 1 base and the J gene lost 7 bases, with 11 bases spanning the gap. This CDR3 comprises 15 residues. CDR3 nucleotides: TGCGCCAGCAGCCAAGGCCCGCAGGGGAATTCACCCCTCCACTTT. This translates into CASSQGPQGNSPLHF.

The chain employs TRBV3-1 (or the pseudogene TRBV3-2) and TRBJ2-5, with 8 bases aligning to TRBD2. The germline V gene has CDR1 LGHDT and CDR2 YNNKEL (reference sequence). CDR3 length: 16 residues. J was trimmed by 0 bases and V by 4 bases; bases with no gene match: 7. The CDR3 loop reads CASSLFGAGDQETQYF. The CDR3 coding sequence is TGTGCCAGCAGCCTATTTGGAGCGGGGGACCAAGAGACCCAGTACTTC.

This sequence joins TRBV7-2 and TRBJ2-7; 7 bases align to TRBD2. The germline V gene has CDR1 SGHTA and CDR2 FQGNSA. The CDR3 spans 15 residues. The J segment lost 1 base and the V segment lost 1 base, leaving 4 bases of the junction unmatched. CDR3 DNA sequence: TGTGCCAGCAGCTTAGTAGCGGGCGGATCCTACGAGCAGTACTTC. Its protein is CASSLVAGGSYEQYF.

J is TRBJ2-1 and V is TRBV27, with 7 positions matching TRBD2. CDR1 is MNHEY, CDR2 SMNVEV, per germline (reference sequence). The ends lost 6 bases at V and 0 bases at J; junction bases unmatched: 8. The CDR3 spans 16 residues. The CDR3 region has the DNA TGTGCCAGCAGACCCGGGACTACTTCCTCCTACAATGAGCAGTTCTTC. Translation: CASRPGTTSSYNEQFF.

The rearrangement links TRBV24-1 to TRBJ2-7; the D gene is possibly TRBD1 (6 bases). This CDR3 contains 15 residues. Looked up from germline, CDR1 is KGHDR and CDR2 is SFDVKD. The V gene lost 3 bases and the J gene lost 2 bases, with 13 bases spanning the gap. This chain's CDR3 is CATSDPSRGTYEQYF. The CDR3 DNA reads as TGTGCCACCAGTGATCCCTCCAGGGGAACCTACGAGCAGTACTTC.

As DNA, the CDR3 is TGCGCCAGCAGCTTGGAGGGGAAAGTGAACACTGAAGCTTTCTTT. This gives the protein CASSLEGKVNTEAFF. The chain links TRBV5-1 to TRBJ1-1; a possible D gene is TRBD1 (5 bases). V lost 0 bases and J lost 0, with 9 bases in between. Germline V gene data show CDR1 as SGHRS and CDR2 as YFSETQ. The CDR3 contains 15 residues.

This rearrangement joins TRBV7-8 to TRBJ2-3, with D tentatively TRBD2 (6 bases). V gave up 5 bases and J gave up 2 bases, with 20 bases separating them. Germline lookup yields CDR1 SGHVS and CDR2 FQNEAQ. The CDR3 contains 17 residues. The CDR3 here is CASSARRVVLPTDTQYF. The CDR3 DNA reads as TGTGCCAGCAGCGCGCGGAGGGTGGTACTACCCACAGATACGCAGTATTTT.

This clone showed up just a few times. J is TRBJ1-2 and V is TRBV3-1 (or the pseudogene TRBV3-2); D may be TRBD1 (5 bases). The CDR3 runs to 14 residues. V gave up 3 bases and J gave up 8 bases, with 16 bases separating them. The germline gives CDR1 LGHDT, CDR2 YNNKEL (reference sequence). The CDR3 reads CASSHQGVGLGYTF. CDR3 DNA: TGTGCCAGCAGCCACCAGGGTGTGGGGCTGGGCTACACCTTC.

The V gene is TRBV5-4, the J gene TRBJ2-7; D is possibly TRBD1 (5 bases). The germline V gene encodes CDR1 SGHNT and CDR2 YYREEE (reference sequence). The CDR3 has 15 residues. V gave up 0 bases and J gave up 3 bases, with 13 bases separating them. Here the CDR3 DNA reads TGTGCCAGCAGCTTGGGGCTAGTAGGGGACTACGAGCAGTACTTC. It encodes CASSLGLVGDYEQYF. Using reference TRBV5-4 and TRBJ2-7 for the parts outside the CDR3, the full variable domain is ETGVTQSPTHLIKTRGQQVTLRCSSQSGHNTVSWYQQALGQGPQFIFQYYREEENGRGNFPPRFSGLQFPNYSSELNVNALELDDSALYLCASSLGLVGDYEQYFGPGTRLTVT.

This clone occurred once. V usage is TRBV5-5 and J usage is TRBJ2-5; weak D call: TRBD1 (5 bases). V was clipped by 1 base and J by 2 bases, with 12 bases between them. CDR1 is SGHKS, CDR2 YYEKEE, per germline (reference sequence). CDR3 size: 15 residues. Written as DNA, the CDR3 is TGTGCCAGCAGCTTGCATCAGGGCCCGCAAGAGACCCAGTACTTC. The encoded protein is CASSLHQGPQETQYF.

This clone came up once. The chain joins TRBV3-1 (or the pseudogene TRBV3-2) to TRBJ1-4, with D perhaps TRBD1 (5 bases). The V gene lost 6 bases and the J gene lost 4 bases, with 12 bases spanning the gap. This CDR3 comprises 14 residues. Germline assignment: CDR1 LGHDT and CDR2 YNNKEL (reference sequence). The CDR3 DNA is TGTGCCAGCAGTCCCAGGGTTGGTAATGAAAAACTGTTTTTT. It is translated as CASSPRVGNEKLFF.

V gene TRBV5-1 combines with J gene TRBJ1-6, with 8 bases that match TRBD1. V lost 1 base, J lost 7 bases, and 1 base stayed unmatched. Per germline, CDR1 SGHRS and CDR2 YFSETQ. The CDR3 loop spans 14 amino acids. CDR3 sequence (DNA): TGCGCCAGCAGCTTGAACAGGGGGAATTCACCCCTCCACTTT. As protein: CASSLNRGNSPLHF.

CDR3 amino acids: CATAPAPTDTQYF. CDR3 DNA: TGTGCCACCGCCCCAGCGCCCACGGATACGCAGTATTTT. The chain uses TRBV5-6 and TRBJ2-3, with no clear D. The CDR3 runs 13 residues. V shed 9 bases and J shed 6 bases, with 17 bases lying between them. CDR1 SGHDT and CDR2 YYEEEE come from the germline V gene.

This clone was counted once. The rearrangement joins TRBV9 to TRBJ2-5; D not certain. Per the germline V gene, CDR1 is SGDLS and CDR2 is YYNGEE. Trimming left V 0 bases short and J 0 bases short, with 9 bases between. The CDR3 extends over 15 amino acids. DNA of the CDR3: TGTGCCAGCAGCGTAGGCGGCACCAACCAAGAGACCCAGTACTTC. Residues: CASSVGGTNQETQYF. Full variable domain (missing parts from reference TRBV9 and TRBJ2-5): DSGVTQTPKHLITATGQRVTLRCSPRSGDLSVYWYQQSLDQGLQFLIQYYNGEERAKGNILERFSAQQFPDLHSELNLSSLELGDSALYFCASSVGGTNQETQYFGPGTRLLVL.

The CDR3 sequence: CASKVLAAENTGELFF. The DNA of the CDR3 is TGTGCCAGCAAGGTGTTGGCAGCGGAGAACACCGGGGAGCTGTTTTTT. The chain joins TRBV6-4 to TRBJ2-2; weak D call: TRBD2 (5 bases). V was shortened by 7 bases and J by 1 base, with 16 bases between the two germline ends. Germline V gene lookup returns CDR1 MRHNA and CDR2 SNTAGT. The CDR3 is 16 residues long.

J is TRBJ2-2 and V is TRBV19, with D tentatively TRBD1 (5 bases). V dropped 4 bases and J dropped 6 bases, with 12 bases sitting between them. In germline, CDR1 is LNHDA, CDR2 SQIVND (reference sequence). This CDR3 is built from 14 residues. The CDR3 region is CASSSDSLAGELFF. DNA for the CDR3: TGTGCCAGTAGTAGCGACAGTCTTGCCGGGGAGCTGTTTTTT. Full variable domain (remainder filled in from reference TRBV19 and TRBJ2-2): DGGITQSPKYLFRKEGQNVTLSCEQNLNHDAMYWYRQDPGQGLRLIYYSQIVNDFQKGDIAEGYSVSREKKESFPLTVTSAQKNPTAFYLCASSSDSLAGELFFGEGSRLTVL.

V usage is TRBV11-2 and J usage is TRBJ2-3; 9 bases fit TRBD1. The trim removed 5 bases at V and 3 bases at J, leaving 9 bases unmatched. Per the germline V gene, CDR1 is SGHAT and CDR2 is FQNNGV. This CDR3 spans 16 amino acids. This chain's CDR3 is CASSPSPGQGTDTQYF. For the CDR3, the DNA is TGTGCCAGCAGCCCCTCACCGGGACAGGGAACAGATACGCAGTATTTT. Supplemented by reference TRBV11-2 and TRBJ2-3, the full variable domain reads EAGVAQSPRYKIIEKRQSVAFWCNPISGHATLYWYQQILGQGPKLLIQFQNNGVVDDSQLPKDRFSAERLKGVDSTLKIQPAKLEDSAVYLCASSPSPGQGTDTQYFGPGTRLTVL.

The V and J genes are TRBV27 and TRBJ1-4; the D is unclear. CDR3 length: 14 amino acids. With 2 bases removed from V and 8 bases from J, the gap between germline ends came to 12 bases. In germline, CDR1 is MNHEY, CDR2 SMNVEV (reference sequence). CDR3 loop: CASSLNLIQEKLFF. CDR3 nucleotides: TGTGCCAGCAGTTTAAATCTAATACAGGAAAAACTGTTTTTT.

The count of this clone is one. The chain carries TRBV12-3 or TRBV12-4 and TRBJ2-2; 8 nucleotides align to TRBD1. V was clipped by 7 bases and J by 6 bases; unmatched bases: 4. The CDR3 has 13 residues. The DNA of the CDR3 is TGTGCCAGCAATCAGGGGGCCGCCGGGGAGCTGTTTTTT. Its protein product is CASNQGAAGELFF.

The chain has TRBV12-3 or TRBV12-4 and TRBJ1-3; a weak D match, TRBD1 (6 bases). Trimming removed 6 bases at V and 4 bases at J, with 10 bases between. The CDR3 covers 13 residues. Here the CDR3 DNA reads TGTGCCAGCAGACTCCAGGGGGGAAACACCATATATTTT. Translating it yields CASRLQGGNTIYF.

Only one count was recorded for this clone. This rearrangement joins TRBV3-1 (or the pseudogene TRBV3-2) to TRBJ2-1; TRBD2 might be the D (5 bases). V was cut by 0 bases and J by 6 bases, with 9 bases left in between. The CDR3 has 14 residues. Germline-derived CDR1 and CDR2 are LGHDT and YNNKEL (reference sequence). CDR3 amino acids: CASSQDRGSNEQFF. In DNA form, the CDR3 reads TGTGCCAGCAGCCAAGATAGAGGGTCCAATGAGCAGTTCTTC.

The V and J genes are TRBV19 and TRBJ1-2, with 10 bases aligning to TRBD1. Germline CDR1 reads LNHDA; CDR2 reads SQIVND (reference sequence). Trimming removed 4 bases from V and 5 bases from J; junction bases left unmatched: 4. The CDR3 contains 14 residues. The CDR3 reads CASSTPGQGYGYTF. The DNA of the CDR3 is TGTGCCAGTAGTACCCCGGGACAGGGGTATGGCTACACCTTC.

V and J are TRBV15 and TRBJ2-2; D not certain. This CDR3 has 12 residues. Germline-derived CDR1 and CDR2 are LNHNV and YYDKDF (reference sequence). V dropped 3 bases and J dropped 4 bases, with 3 bases sitting between them. The CDR3 nucleotides are TGTGCCACCAGCAGGGCCACCGGGGAGCTGTTTTTT. This translates into CATSRATGELFF.

The rearrangement joins TRBV5-6 to TRBJ2-2, with TRBD1 matching 9 bases. Germline V CDR1 and CDR2: SGHDT, YYEEEE. The CDR3 covers 19 residues. Losses at the gene ends were 3 bases for V and 6 bases for J; bases not matched to a gene: 18. DNA for the CDR3: TGTGCCAGCAGCTCCCTACGGGACAGGGAGGTTGTGAGCGCCGGGGAGCTGTTTTTT. Its protein product is CASSSLRDREVVSAGELFF.

As concerns this clone: At one of its ends the junction is not consistent with the germline gene, which may arise from a read error. The rearrangement uses TRBV11-2 and TRBJ2-3; TRBD2 aligns across 9 bases. Looked up from germline, CDR1 is SGHAT and CDR2 is FQNNGV. The CDR3 consists of 15 residues. CDR3 sequence reads: CASSSVLAGTGTQYF. The DNA for the CDR3 is TGTGCCAGCAGCTCCGTACTAGCGGGTACAGGTACGCAGTATTTT.

The rearrangement joins TRBV9 to TRBJ2-3, with 9 bases that match TRBD2. V lost 6 bases and J lost 3; bases outside the gene matches: 5. Per the germline V gene, CDR1 is SGDLS and CDR2 is YYNGEE. This CDR3 contains 14 residues. The CDR3 region has the DNA TGTGCCAGCACATTAGCGGGGGATACAGATACGCAGTATTTT. This translates into CASTLAGDTDTQYF.

In DNA, the CDR3 is TGTGCCGTCGGCCCCCGGCTAGCGGGGTACACGGAAGAGACCCAGTACTTC. The encoded protein is CAVGPRLAGYTEETQYF. The chain joins TRBV15 to TRBJ2-5; TRBD2 agrees at 9 bases. The trim removed 11 bases at V and 3 bases at J, leaving 19 bases unmatched. CDR3 length: 17 amino acids. Germline CDR1 and CDR2: LNHNV and YYDKDF (reference sequence).

The chain combines TRBV7-8 with TRBJ2-7, with 8 bases aligning to TRBD1. CDR1 is SGHVS and CDR2 is FQNEAQ in the germline V gene. V was clipped by 5 bases and J by 2 bases; unmatched bases: 5. The CDR3 length is 14 residues. In nucleotides, the CDR3 is TGTGCCAGCAGCCCCACGACAGGGGCCTACGAGCAGTACTTC. As protein: CASSPTTGAYEQYF.

The chain employs TRBV2 and TRBJ2-5; 8 nucleotides agree with TRBD1. CDR3 length: 15 amino acids. After removal of 2 bases from V and 14 bases from J, the junction contained 16 bases not matched to a gene. The V gene's germline CDR1 is SNHLY and CDR2 FYNNEI. CDR3 sequence: CASSENPSETQGAYF. The CDR3 nucleotides read TGTGCCAGCAGTGAAAACCCCTCCGAGACTCAGGGGGCCTACTTC.